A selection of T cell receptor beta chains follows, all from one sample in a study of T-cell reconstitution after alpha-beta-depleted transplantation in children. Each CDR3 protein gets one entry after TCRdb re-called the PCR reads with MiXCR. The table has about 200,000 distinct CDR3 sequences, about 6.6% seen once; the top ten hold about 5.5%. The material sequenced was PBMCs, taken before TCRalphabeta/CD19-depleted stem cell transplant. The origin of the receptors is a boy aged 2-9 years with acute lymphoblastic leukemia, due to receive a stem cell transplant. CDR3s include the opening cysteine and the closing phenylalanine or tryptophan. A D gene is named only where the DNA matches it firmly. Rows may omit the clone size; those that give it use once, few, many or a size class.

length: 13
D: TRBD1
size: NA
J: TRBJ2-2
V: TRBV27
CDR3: CASIKTGSGELFF
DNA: TGTGCCAGCATAAAGACAGGGTCCGGGGAGCTGTTTTTT

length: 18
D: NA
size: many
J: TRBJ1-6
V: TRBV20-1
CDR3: CSARGTLSSPSQDSPLHF
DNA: TGCAGTGCTAGAGGTACCCTGTCAAGTCCCTCCCAAGATTCACCCCTCCACTTT

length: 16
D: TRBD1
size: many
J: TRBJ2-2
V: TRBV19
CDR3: CASKPQGATPTGELFF
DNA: TGTGCCAGTAAGCCTCAGGGGGCTACACCCACCGGGGAGCTGTTTTTT

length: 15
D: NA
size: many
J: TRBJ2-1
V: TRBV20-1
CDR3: CSARWTFSSYNEQFF
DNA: TGCAGTGCTCGCTGGACATTTAGCTCCTACAATGAGCAGTTCTTC

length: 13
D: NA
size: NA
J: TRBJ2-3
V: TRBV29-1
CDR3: CSVVQPSTDTQYF
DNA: TGCAGCGTTGTACAACCGAGCACAGATACGCAGTATTTT

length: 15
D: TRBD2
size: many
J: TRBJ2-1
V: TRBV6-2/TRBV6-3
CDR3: CASSLGLASYNEQFF
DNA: TGTGCCAGCAGCCTGGGACTAGCGTCCTACAATGAGCAGTTCTTC

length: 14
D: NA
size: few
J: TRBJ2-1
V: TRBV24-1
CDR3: CATTGSSAPDEQFF
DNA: TGTGCCACCACGGGATCCTCCGCCCCGGATGAGCAGTTCTTC

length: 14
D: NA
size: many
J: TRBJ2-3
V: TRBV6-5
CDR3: CASSYVSGTDTQYF
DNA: TGTGCCAGCAGTTACGTTAGTGGCACAGATACGCAGTATTTT

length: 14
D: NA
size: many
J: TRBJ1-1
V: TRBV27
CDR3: CASSPTPGVAEAFF
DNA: TGTGCCAGCAGTCCAACCCCGGGGGTAGCTGAAGCTTTCTTT

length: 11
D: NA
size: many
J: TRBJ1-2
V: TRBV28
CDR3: CASRINYGYTF
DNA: TGTGCCAGCAGGATTAACTATGGCTACACCTTC

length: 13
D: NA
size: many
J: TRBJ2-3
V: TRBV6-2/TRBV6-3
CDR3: CASSYLPPDTQYF
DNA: TGTGCCAGCAGTTACCTCCCACCAGATACGCAGTATTTT

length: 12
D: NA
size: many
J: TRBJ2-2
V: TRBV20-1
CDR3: CSARAEHGELFF
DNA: TGCAGTGCTAGAGCGGAACACGGGGAGCTGTTTTTT

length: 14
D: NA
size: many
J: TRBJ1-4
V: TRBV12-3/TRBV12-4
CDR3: CASSSQLSGRKLFF
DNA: TGTGCCAGCAGTTCCCAGTTGAGCGGACGAAAACTGTTTTTT

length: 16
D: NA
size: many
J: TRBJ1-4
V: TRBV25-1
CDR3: CASSAEGHWANEKLFF
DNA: TGTGCCAGCAGTGCGGAGGGGCACTGGGCTAATGAAAAACTGTTTTTT

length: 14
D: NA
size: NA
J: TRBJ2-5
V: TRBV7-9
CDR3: CASSLARDRETQYF
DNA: TGTGCCAGCAGCTTAGCGCGGGATCGGGAGACCCAGTACTTC

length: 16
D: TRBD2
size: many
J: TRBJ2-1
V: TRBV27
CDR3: CASSLIRLADYNEQFF
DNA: TGTGCCAGCAGTTTAATTCGGCTAGCGGACTACAATGAGCAGTTCTTC

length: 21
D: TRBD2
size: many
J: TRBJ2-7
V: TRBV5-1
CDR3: CASSSWGGPTSGGPLSYEQYF
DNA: TGCGCCAGCAGCTCTTGGGGGGGACCAACTAGCGGGGGCCCTCTCTCCTACGAGCAGTACTTC

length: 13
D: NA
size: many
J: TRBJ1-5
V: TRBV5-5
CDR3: CASSRTYNQPQHF
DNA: TGTGCCAGCAGCAGGACATACAATCAGCCCCAGCATTTT

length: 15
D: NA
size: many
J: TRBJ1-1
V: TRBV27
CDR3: CASSRLTGANTEAFF
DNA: TGTGCCAGCAGTCGACTGACGGGGGCCAACACTGAAGCTTTCTTT

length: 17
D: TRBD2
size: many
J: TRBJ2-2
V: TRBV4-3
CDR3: CASRDRLAGANTGELFF
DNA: TGCGCCAGCAGAGATAGGCTGGCGGGGGCGAACACCGGGGAGCTGTTTTTT

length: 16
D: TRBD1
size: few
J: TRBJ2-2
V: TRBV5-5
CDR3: CASSLRTGVAAGELFF
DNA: TGTGCCAGCAGTCTTAGGACAGGGGTGGCCGCCGGGGAGCTGTTTTTT

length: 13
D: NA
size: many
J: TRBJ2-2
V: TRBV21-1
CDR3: CASSKLLGGELFF
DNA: TGTGCCAGCAGCAAATTGCTAGGCGGGGAGCTGTTTTTT

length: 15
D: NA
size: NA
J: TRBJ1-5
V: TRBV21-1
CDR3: CASQQQRSLHQPQHF
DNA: TGTGCCAGCCAGCAGCAAAGAAGCCTCCATCAGCCCCAGCATTTT

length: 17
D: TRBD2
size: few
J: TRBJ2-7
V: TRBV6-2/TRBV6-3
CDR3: CASTKAGRGSGSYEQYF
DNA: TGTGCCAGCACTAAAGCGGGACGGGGGTCGGGATCCTACGAGCAGTACTTC

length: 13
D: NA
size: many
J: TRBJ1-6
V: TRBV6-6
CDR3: CASSYDSGSPLHF
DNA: TGTGCCAGCAGTTACGATTCGGGGTCACCCCTCCACTTT

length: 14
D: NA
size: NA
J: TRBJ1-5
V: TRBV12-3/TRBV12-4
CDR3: CASSLVGSNQPQHF
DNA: TGTGCCAGCAGTTTGGTGGGGAGCAATCAGCCCCAGCATTTT

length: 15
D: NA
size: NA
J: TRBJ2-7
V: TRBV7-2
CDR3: CASSGGAGAVYEQYF
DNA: TGTGCCAGCAGCGGCGGGGCAGGGGCGGTCTACGAGCAGTACTTC

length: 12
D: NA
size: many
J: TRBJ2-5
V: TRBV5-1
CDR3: CASSLVAETQYF
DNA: TGCGCCAGCAGCTTGGTGGCGGAGACCCAGTACTTC

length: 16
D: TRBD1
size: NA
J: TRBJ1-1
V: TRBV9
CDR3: CASSDPADRVLTEAFF
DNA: TGTGCCAGCAGTGACCCTGCGGACAGGGTTCTCACTGAAGCTTTCTTT

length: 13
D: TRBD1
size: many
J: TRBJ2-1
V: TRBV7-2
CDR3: CASSPPDRGKQFF
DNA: TGTGCCAGCAGCCCCCCGGACAGGGGCAAGCAGTTCTTC

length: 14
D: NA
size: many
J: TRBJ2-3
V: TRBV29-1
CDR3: CSVLDSLVLDTQYF
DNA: TGCAGCGTTCTAGACAGTTTAGTGCTGGATACGCAGTATTTT

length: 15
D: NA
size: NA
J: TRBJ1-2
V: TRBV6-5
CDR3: CASSTQPGRTLGYTF
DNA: TGTGCCAGCAGTACCCAACCCGGGAGAACCCTTGGCTACACCTTC

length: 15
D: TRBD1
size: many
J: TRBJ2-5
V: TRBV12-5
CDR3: CASGSGQGPYETQYF
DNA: TGTGCTAGTGGTTCGGGACAGGGGCCTTACGAGACCCAGTACTTC

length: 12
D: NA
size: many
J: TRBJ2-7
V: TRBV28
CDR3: CASWGDSYEQYF
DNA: TGTGCCAGCTGGGGCGACTCCTACGAGCAGTACTTC

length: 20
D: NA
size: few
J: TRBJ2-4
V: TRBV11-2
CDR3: CASSLKGPFGQGLLENIQYF
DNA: TGTGCCAGCAGCTTAAAGGGGCCCTTTGGCCAGGGGCTGCTGGAAAACATTCAGTACTTC

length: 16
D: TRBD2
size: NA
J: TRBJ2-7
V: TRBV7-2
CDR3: CASSPRTSGGAYEQYF
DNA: TGTGCCAGCAGCCCAAGGACTAGCGGGGGGGCCTACGAGCAGTACTTC

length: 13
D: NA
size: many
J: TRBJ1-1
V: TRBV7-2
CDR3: CASSLEPDTEAFF
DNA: TGTGCCAGCAGCTTAGAACCCGACACTGAAGCTTTCTTT

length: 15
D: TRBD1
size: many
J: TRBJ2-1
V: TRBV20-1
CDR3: CSAKRTGTGAGEQFF
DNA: TGCAGTGCTAAAAGAACGGGGACAGGGGCTGGTGAGCAGTTCTTC

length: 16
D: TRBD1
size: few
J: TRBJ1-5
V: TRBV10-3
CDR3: CAISEIATGDNQPQHF
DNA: TGTGCCATCAGTGAGATTGCGACAGGGGACAATCAGCCCCAGCATTTT

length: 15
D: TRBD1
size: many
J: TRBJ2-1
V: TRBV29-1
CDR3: CSVERGQGSYNEQFF
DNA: TGCAGCGTTGAGCGCGGACAGGGTTCCTACAATGAGCAGTTCTTC

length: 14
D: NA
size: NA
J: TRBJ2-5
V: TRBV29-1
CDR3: CSVPPPGGAETQYF
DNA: TGCAGCGTTCCCCCCCCTGGGGGCGCTGAGACCCAGTACTTC

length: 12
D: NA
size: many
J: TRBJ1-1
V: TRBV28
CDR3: CASRKQGFEAFF
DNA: TGTGCCAGCAGGAAACAAGGTTTTGAAGCTTTCTTT

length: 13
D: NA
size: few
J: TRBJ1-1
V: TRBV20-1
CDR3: CSATYWGVTEAFF
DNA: TGCAGTGCCACCTATTGGGGAGTTACTGAAGCTTTCTTT

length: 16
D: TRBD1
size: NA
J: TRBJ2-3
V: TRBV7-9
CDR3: CASSLGRTGSTDTQYF
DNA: TGTGCCAGCAGCTTAGGTCGGACAGGGAGCACAGATACGCAGTATTTT

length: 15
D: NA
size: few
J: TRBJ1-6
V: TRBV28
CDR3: CASSLERGADSPLHF
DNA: TGTGCCAGCAGCCTCGAGCGGGGGGCCGATTCACCCCTCCACTTT

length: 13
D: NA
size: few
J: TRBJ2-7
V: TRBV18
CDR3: CASSRAGTYEQYF
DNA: TGTGCCAGCTCACGAGCAGGTACCTACGAGCAGTACTTC

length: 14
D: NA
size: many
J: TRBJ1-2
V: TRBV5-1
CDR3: CASSLGQGIDGYTF
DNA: TGCGCCAGCAGCTTAGGGCAGGGGATCGATGGCTACACCTTC

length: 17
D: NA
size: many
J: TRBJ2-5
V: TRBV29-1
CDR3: CSVEDTWGPGIQETQYF
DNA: TGCAGCGTTGAAGATACCTGGGGACCGGGCATCCAAGAGACCCAGTACTTC

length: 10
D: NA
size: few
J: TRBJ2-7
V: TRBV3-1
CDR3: CASSLWEQYF
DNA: TGTGCCAGCAGCCTTTGGGAGCAGTACTTC

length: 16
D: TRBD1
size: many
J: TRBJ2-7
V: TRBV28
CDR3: CASSLYGDRGAYEQYF
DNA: TGTGCCAGCAGTTTATATGGGGACAGGGGAGCCTACGAGCAGTACTTC

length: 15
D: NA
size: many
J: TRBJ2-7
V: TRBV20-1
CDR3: CSARDQGGATYEQYF
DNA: TGCAGTGCTAGAGATCAGGGCGGGGCTACCTACGAGCAGTACTTC

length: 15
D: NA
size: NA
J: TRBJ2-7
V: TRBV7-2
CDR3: CASRSPGTQIDEQYF
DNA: TGTGCCAGCAGATCCCCCGGGACACAAATTGACGAGCAGTACTTC

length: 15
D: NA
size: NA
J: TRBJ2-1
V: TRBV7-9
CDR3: CASSQDGPLNNEQFF
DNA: TGTGCCAGCAGCCAAGACGGGCCCTTAAACAATGAGCAGTTCTTC

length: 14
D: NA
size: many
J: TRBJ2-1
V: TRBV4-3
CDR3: CASSQAGLYNEQFF
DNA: TGCGCCAGCAGCCAAGCTGGTCTCTACAATGAGCAGTTCTTC

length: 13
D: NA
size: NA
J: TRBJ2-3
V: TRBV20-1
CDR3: CSAGGLAHDTQYF
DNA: TGCAGTGCTGGGGGGCTAGCGCACGATACGCAGTATTTT